The present T cell receptor (beta chain) was sequenced within a study of regulatory T cells in long-lasting Graves disease. Time point specified: newly diagnosed GD, antithyroid drugs for less than 3 months. Extracted RNA from PBMCs served as the source of the TCR library. Assembly of TCR beta libraries relied on iRepertoire HTBI primers together with Arm-PCR of CDR3 regions. TCRdb ran MiXCR on the multiplex PCR reads and lists one entry per CDR3 protein. The data contain 450,000 to 700,000 distinct CDR3 sequences, approximately 13% of them seen just once; the ten biggest clones take up more than 8.5%. This clonotype was found a few times. These data were also reused for a study on T cells in Graves' hyperthyroidism and ophthalmopathy.

This material consisted of peripheral blood mononuclear cells (PBMCs), taken at new diagnosis, from a patient treated with antithyroid drugs. The sequence was obtained from a man younger than 45 with Graves disease.

The CDR3 protein is CASSFTLTGRPQDYSNQPQHF. CDR3 sequence (DNA): TGTGCCAGCAGTTTCACGCTGACGGGACGGCCTCAAGATTATAGCAATCAGCCCCAGCATTTT. This rearrangement joins TRBV6-9 to TRBJ1-5; a weak D match, TRBD1 (5 bases). CDR3 length: 21 residues. The V end was cut by 4 bases, the J end by 0 bases, with 28 bases between. Per the germline V gene, CDR1 is MNHGY and CDR2 is SVAAGI.